One sample yielded the 27 T cell receptor beta chains listed below, sequenced in a study of blood T cell repertoires in COVID-19. Clones were read by immunoSEQ multiplex PCR, and TCRdb kept only the in-frame ones, dropping some. The sample lists over 400,000 clones; 80% to 90% were seen once. The sequenced sample was peripheral blood. The receptor source for this set is a woman aged 25-40 years with active or convalescent COVID-19.

This clone was recorded a few times. The chain is built from TRBV5-1 and TRBJ1-1; maybe TRBD1 (5 bases). The CDR3 runs 13 residues. Germline CDR1 SGHRS, CDR2 YFSETQ. The V and J ends lost 0 bases and 5 bases respectively, with 8 bases between them. CDR3 sequence reads: CASSLAEGTEAFF. Here the CDR3 DNA reads TGCGCCAGCAGCTTGGCGGAGGGGACTGAAGCTTTCTTT.

In this sample, this clone turned up a few times. The chain uses TRBV21-1 and TRBJ1-5; the listed D gene, TRBD1, was not tested against the DNA. TRBV21-1 represents a pseudogene. The CDR3 totals 17 residues. The CDR3: CASSTLLIQGSNQPQHF. The CDR3 DNA reads as TGTGCCAGCAGCACATTACTCATCCAGGGTAGCAATCAGCCCCAGCATTTT.

The chain carries TRBV3-1 (or the pseudogene TRBV3-2) and TRBJ1-3; 7 bases agree with TRBD1. CDR1 is LGHDT, CDR2 YNNKEL, per germline (reference sequence). After removal of 4 bases from V and 0 bases from J, the junction contained 6 bases not matched to a gene. The CDR3 extends over 16 amino acids. The CDR3, as DNA: TGTGCCAGCAGCCGAAAACAGGGGAGCTCTGGAAACACCATATATTTT. Translation gives CASSRKQGSSGNTIYF.

The V and J genes are TRBV19 and TRBJ1-5; D may be TRBD1 (5 bases). The germline V gene encodes CDR1 LNHDA and CDR2 SQIVND (reference sequence). The CDR3 has 13 amino acids. With 6 bases removed from V and 1 base from J, the gap between germline ends came to 7 bases. The CDR3 DNA is TGTGCCAGTAGCGGGGGGAGCAATCAGCCCCAGCATTTT. It yields the protein CASSGGSNQPQHF.

The chain couples TRBV5-1 to TRBJ2-5; D is uncertain. The germline V gene has CDR1 SGHRS and CDR2 YFSETQ. The CDR3 consists of 16 residues. Trimming took 4 bases from V and 5 from J, leaving 21 bases between them. CDR3 nucleotide sequence: TGCGCCAGCAGCCGTACAAATCCTCAGGCCTTGGAGACCCAGTACTTC. Its translation: CASSRTNPQALETQYF.

This clone occurred once. The chain couples TRBV7-9 to TRBJ1-1, with 7 nucleotides matching TRBD1. The CDR3 runs to 17 residues. Germline V gene lookup returns CDR1 SEHNR and CDR2 FQNEAQ (reference sequence). Unmatched junction bases numbered 7, after V lost 0 bases and J lost 0 bases. CDR3 loop: CASSLAGIDRVNTEAFF. CDR3 in DNA: TGTGCCAGCAGCTTAGCGGGAATAGACAGGGTGAACACTGAAGCTTTCTTT.

The rearrangement joins TRBV6-1 to TRBJ2-3, with 7 bases matching TRBD2. Germline trimming cut 1 base from V and 3 bases from J; bases unmatched to any gene: 4. The V gene's germline CDR1 is MNHNS and CDR2 SASEGT. The CDR3 consists of 15 residues. CDR3 region: CASSEGGSWTDTQYF. CDR3 coding DNA: TGTGCCAGCAGTGAAGGCGGGAGTTGGACAGATACGCAGTATTTT.

This chain connects TRBV4-2 to TRBJ2-3, with D possibly being TRBD2 (7 bases). Per germline, CDR1 LGHNA and CDR2 YNFKEQ. This CDR3 comprises 16 residues. V was trimmed by 1 base and J by 6 bases, leaving 17 bases between them. Written as DNA, the CDR3 is TGTGCCAGCAGCCAAGTTGGTGGGGGGGCAGAGGATACGCAGTATTTT. Translation: CASSQVGGGAEDTQYF.

V gene TRBV7-8 combines with J gene TRBJ1-6; D possibly corresponds to TRBD1 (6 bases). Germline V gives CDR1 SGHVS, CDR2 FQNEAQ. With 4 bases removed from V and 7 bases from J, the gap between germline ends came to 11 bases. The CDR3 covers 14 residues. The chain's CDR3 is CASSYGQNNSPLHF. CDR3 nucleotide sequence: TGTGCCAGCAGCTACGGACAGAACAATTCACCCCTCCACTTT.

The gene calls are TRBV19 and TRBJ2-7; D is possibly TRBD2 (5 bases). This CDR3 is 13 amino acids long. Per the germline V gene, CDR1 is LNHDA and CDR2 is SQIVND (reference sequence). The germline V and J ends were trimmed by 9 bases and 0 bases, with 12 bases remaining between them. The DNA for the CDR3 is TGTGCCAGCGCCGGGAACCCCTCCTACGAGCAGTACTTC. It is translated as CASAGNPSYEQYF.

This sequence joins TRBV19 and TRBJ2-2, with D possibly matching TRBD1 (6 bases). With 9 bases removed from V and 2 bases from J, the gap between germline ends came to 13 bases. The length of the CDR3 is 14 residues. Germline CDR1 is LNHDA and CDR2 is SQIVND (reference sequence). This CDR3 is CASFGQLNTGELFF. CDR3 nucleotide sequence: TGTGCCAGCTTTGGACAGCTAAACACCGGGGAGCTGTTTTTT.

The CDR3 is CASRPVGGQETQYF. The CDR3 DNA sequence: TGTGCCAGCAGACCCGTGGGGGGCCAAGAGACCCAGTACTTC. The gene calls are TRBV6-5 and TRBJ2-5; possibly TRBD2 for D (6 bases). This CDR3 contains 14 residues. Trimming removed 6 bases from V and 1 base from J, with 12 bases in between. The germline V gene encodes CDR1 MNHEY and CDR2 SVGAGI.

This clone has a handful of counts. The rearrangement uses TRBV11-2 and TRBJ2-1; the D gene is possibly TRBD2 (6 bases). The V gene lost 5 bases and the J gene lost 10 bases, with 27 bases spanning the gap. Germline V lookup: CDR1 SGHAT, CDR2 FQNNGV. The CDR3 spans 17 residues. The CDR3 region has the DNA TGTGCCAGCAGCCCCACGGCGGGGCTGGGTGGGGTAGGAGAGCAGTTCTTC. It codes for CASSPTAGLGGVGEQFF.

The CDR3 loop reads CASSLEGGGEQFF. Written as DNA, the CDR3 is TGCGCCAGCAGCTTGGAAGGGGGCGGTGAGCAGTTCTTC. The J gene is TRBJ2-1, the V gene TRBV5-1; the match to TRBD1 covers 7 bases. The CDR3 is 13 residues long. CDR1 and CDR2 from the germline V gene are SGHRS and YFSETQ. V lost 0 bases, J lost 9 bases, and 3 bases stayed unmatched.

The chain uses TRBV27 and TRBJ1-1; 7 nucleotides align to TRBD1. CDR1 is MNHEY and CDR2 is SMNVEV in the germline V gene (reference sequence). V trimming: 5 bases; J trimming: 8 bases; junction bases outside the gene matches: 8. The CDR3 is 13 residues long. Written as DNA, the CDR3 is TGTGCCAGCAGTCGCCGCGGCAGGGGGGAAGCTTTCTTT. Translating gives CASSRRGRGEAFF.

The V and J genes are TRBV19 and TRBJ1-6; 7 bases are a match to TRBD1. CDR3 length: 13 amino acids. Looked up from germline, CDR1 is LNHDA and CDR2 is SQIVND (reference sequence). Unmatched junction bases numbered 7, after V lost 10 bases and J lost 7 bases. CDR3 residues: CAKDRAGNSPLHF. The DNA for the CDR3 is TGTGCCAAAGACAGGGCGGGGAATTCACCCCTCCACTTT.

V is TRBV2 and J is TRBJ1-3; no clear D gene. There are 16 residues in the CDR3. With 2 bases removed from V and 3 bases from J, the gap between germline ends came to 14 bases. Germline V gene data show CDR1 as SNHLY and CDR2 as FYNNEI. The CDR3 DNA is TGTGCCAGCAGTGAACTCGGGGAGTTCGTTGGAAACACCATATATTTT. Translated, it gives CASSELGEFVGNTIYF.

The rearrangement uses TRBV27 and TRBJ2-5, with TRBD1 identical over 9 bases. The CDR3 runs to 14 residues. In germline, CDR1 is MNHEY, CDR2 SMNVEV (reference sequence). The junction had 6 bases not matched to a gene; V was cut back by 5 bases and J by 5 bases. This chain's CDR3 is CASSLNRGLETQYF. The CDR3 nucleotides are TGTGCCAGCAGTCTGAACAGGGGGCTTGAGACCCAGTACTTC.

The chain recombines TRBV7-9 with TRBJ2-7; 10 bases align to TRBD1. The germline V gene encodes CDR1 SEHNR and CDR2 FQNEAQ (reference sequence). There are 16 residues in the CDR3. V lost 5 bases and J lost 5; bases outside the gene matches: 12. The CDR3 protein is CASSDPTGTGEDEQYF. CDR3 nucleotide sequence: TGTGCCAGCAGCGACCCGACCGGGACAGGGGAGGACGAGCAGTACTTC.

The chain has TRBV5-4 and TRBJ2-5; 14 bases agree with TRBD2. The CDR3 is 15 residues long. Trimming at V came to 3 bases and at J to 4 bases, leaving 2 bases not matched to a gene. Germline lookup yields CDR1 SGHNT and CDR2 YYREEE (reference sequence). The CDR3 DNA follows: TGTGCCAGCAGCTCGGGACTAGCGGGAGCAGAGACCCAGTACTTC. As protein: CASSSGLAGAETQYF.

The rearrangement uses TRBV11-2 and TRBJ2-5, with TRBD2 as a possible D gene (5 bases). Between the trimmed V and J ends, which lost 4 bases and 4 bases, there was a span of 16 bases. Germline CDR1 SGHAT, CDR2 FQNNGV. The length of the CDR3 is 15 residues. The CDR3 sequence: CASSSTDTSSETQYF. DNA of the CDR3: TGTGCCAGCAGCTCGACCGACACTAGTTCAGAGACCCAGTACTTC.

The chain is built from TRBV11-1 and TRBJ1-2; the D is unclear. Trimming pared 0 bases from V and 1 base from J, leaving 6 bases between. This CDR3 spans 14 amino acids. CDR1 SGHAT and CDR2 FQDESV come from the germline V gene (reference sequence). In DNA, the CDR3 is TGTGCCAGCAGCTTAGCGCGGGATAACTATGGCTACACCTTC. Translating gives CASSLARDNYGYTF.

The CDR3 region is CASYQPVGLAGAISYEQYF. CDR3 nucleotides: TGCGCCAGCTACCAACCGGTAGGACTAGCGGGGGCGATCTCCTACGAGCAGTACTTC. This chain uses TRBV10-1 with TRBJ2-7, with 13 bases identical to TRBD2. Germline CDR1 WNHNN, CDR2 SYGVQD (reference sequence). The V gene end was trimmed by 8 bases and the J gene end by 0 bases; junction bases not matched to a gene: 16. CDR3 size: 19 residues.

The chain joins TRBV6-5 to TRBJ1-4, with TRBD1 identical over 10 bases. The CDR3 runs to 16 residues. Germline lookup yields CDR1 MNHEY and CDR2 SVGAGI. Trimming removed 2 bases from V and 0 bases from J; junction bases left unmatched: 0. CDR3 in amino acids: CASSYGTGATNEKLFF. In DNA form, the CDR3 reads TGTGCCAGCAGTTACGGGACAGGGGCAACTAATGAAAAACTGTTTTTT.

This sequence joins TRBV27 and TRBJ2-7, with 10 nucleotides matching TRBD1. Germline V gene data show CDR1 as MNHEY and CDR2 as SMNVEV (reference sequence). The trim removed 3 bases at V and 6 bases at J, leaving 8 bases unmatched. CDR3 size: 15 residues. CDR3 sequence: CASSLAGTGVLEQYF. DNA of the CDR3: TGTGCCAGCAGTTTGGCCGGGACAGGGGTTCTCGAGCAGTACTTC.

This clone occurred a few times. The chain recombines TRBV3-1 (or the pseudogene TRBV3-2) with TRBJ1-2, with 10 bases matching TRBD1. The V gene end was trimmed by 0 bases and the J gene end by 5 bases; junction bases not matched to a gene: 6. Germline CDR1 LGHDT, CDR2 YNNKEL (reference sequence). The CDR3 totals 16 residues. CDR3 sequence (DNA): TGTGCCAGCAGCCAAGATCTGACAGGGGGCGCATATGGCTACACCTTC. It is translated as CASSQDLTGGAYGYTF.

This clone was detected a few times. The J gene is TRBJ1-2, the V gene TRBV3-1 (or the pseudogene TRBV3-2); D unclear. Per the germline V gene, CDR1 is LGHDT and CDR2 is YNNKEL (reference sequence). V was pared by 5 bases and J by 8 bases, with 18 bases between. The CDR3 has 14 amino acids. CDR3 sequence: CASSDAGPGGGYTF. In DNA form, the CDR3 reads TGTGCCAGCAGCGATGCCGGACCGGGAGGGGGCTACACCTTC.